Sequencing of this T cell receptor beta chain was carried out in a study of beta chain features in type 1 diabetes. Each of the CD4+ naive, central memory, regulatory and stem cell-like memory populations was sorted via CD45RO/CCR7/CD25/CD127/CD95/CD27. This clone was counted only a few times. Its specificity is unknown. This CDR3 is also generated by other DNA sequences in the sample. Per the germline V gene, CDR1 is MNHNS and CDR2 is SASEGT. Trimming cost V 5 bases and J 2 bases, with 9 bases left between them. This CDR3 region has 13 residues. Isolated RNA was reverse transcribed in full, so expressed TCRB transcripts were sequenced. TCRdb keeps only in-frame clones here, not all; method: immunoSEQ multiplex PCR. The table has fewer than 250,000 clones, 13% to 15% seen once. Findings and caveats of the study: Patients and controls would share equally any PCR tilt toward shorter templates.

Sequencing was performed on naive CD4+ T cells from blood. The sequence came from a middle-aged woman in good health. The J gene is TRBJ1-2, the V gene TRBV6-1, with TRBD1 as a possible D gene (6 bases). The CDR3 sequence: CASSRQGNYGYTF. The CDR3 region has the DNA TGTGCCAGCAGTCGGCAGGGGAACTATGGCTACACCTTC.